The rows below give T cell receptor beta chains drawn from one sample of a study of cytomegalovirus exposure and HLA in healthy donors. Measured with immunoSEQ multiplex PCR; TCRdb has only the in-frame clones, and not every one. Of 150,000 or so clones detected, roughly 77% appear once; the ten largest clones hold roughly 7.1%. Sequences were obtained from PBMCs. The receptors stem from a man under 40 in good health and CMV-seropositive. Each CDR3 is given without its conserved first and last residue. Each record gives: CDR3 protein, V gene, J gene.

CDR3: ASSFTYTGELF; V: TRBV5-4; J: TRBJ2-2
CDR3: ASNTHLGLAGYNEQF; V: TRBV19; J: TRBJ2-1
CDR3: ASLKSVGGSDGYT; V: TRBV6-1; J: TRBJ1-2
CDR3: ASSYRDSRGYT; V: TRBV6-5; J: TRBJ1-2
CDR3: ASSLVDEKLF; V: TRBV28; J: TRBJ1-4
CDR3: ASRKDRARGTEAF; V: TRBV6-5; J: TRBJ1-1
CDR3: ASSGQGVETQY; V: TRBV6-1; J: TRBJ2-5
CDR3: ASSLAQVSSYEQY; V: TRBV5-1; J: TRBJ2-7
CDR3: ASSRWTGDTTNEKLF; V: TRBV19; J: TRBJ1-4
CDR3: ASSLGTLAGATQY; V: TRBV13; J: TRBJ2-3
CDR3: ASSLGVGQGIGELF; V: TRBV5-5; J: TRBJ2-2
CDR3: ASSIGQTEAF; V: TRBV19; J: TRBJ1-1
CDR3: ATDDSYNEQF; V: TRBV28; J: TRBJ2-1
CDR3: ASSPRQGAEEKLF; V: TRBV18; J: TRBJ1-4
CDR3: ASVRQGNTEAF; V: TRBV19; J: TRBJ1-1
CDR3: ASSPGTAKETQY; V: TRBV7-6; J: TRBJ2-5
CDR3: ASSQELNYGYT; V: TRBV4-1; J: TRBJ1-2
CDR3: ASSTGQGYNSPLH; V: TRBV27; J: TRBJ1-6
CDR3: ASSPSFTNSGNTIY; V: TRBV18; J: TRBJ1-3
CDR3: ASSYSRTGNGYT; V: TRBV6-5; J: TRBJ1-2
CDR3: ASSQSVGGNTEAF; V: TRBV4-1; J: TRBJ1-1
CDR3: ASSSSTGLEQY; V: TRBV9; J: TRBJ2-7
CDR3: ASSLAGFDGYT; V: TRBV11-2; J: TRBJ1-2
CDR3: ASSPPPGQGNEQF; V: TRBV18; J: TRBJ2-1
CDR3: SARLTGEAF; V: TRBV20-1; J: TRBJ1-1
CDR3: ATFTAANYGYT; V: TRBV28; J: TRBJ1-2
CDR3: ASSSLSAGGSYNEQF; V: TRBV13; J: TRBJ2-1
CDR3: ATSPGTGSYGYT; V: TRBV15; J: TRBJ1-2
CDR3: ASSVAYPGGVRETQY; V: TRBV9; J: TRBJ2-5
CDR3: ASSLRGAGSEQY; V: TRBV13; J: TRBJ2-7
CDR3: ASREGTAANTGELF; V: TRBV27; J: TRBJ2-2
CDR3: ARSLLDRSQSYEQY; V: TRBV5-3; J: TRBJ2-7
CDR3: ASSRTGEAQY; V: TRBV7-2; J: TRBJ2-7
CDR3: AISDDSGRSAYEQY; V: TRBV10-3; J: TRBJ2-7
CDR3: ASIKEGTSVSGDPF; V: TRBV2; J: TRBJ2-1
CDR3: ASSIYAGGPGELF; V: TRBV5-6; J: TRBJ2-2
CDR3: ASSNLLLAGVYEQY; V: TRBV27; J: TRBJ2-7